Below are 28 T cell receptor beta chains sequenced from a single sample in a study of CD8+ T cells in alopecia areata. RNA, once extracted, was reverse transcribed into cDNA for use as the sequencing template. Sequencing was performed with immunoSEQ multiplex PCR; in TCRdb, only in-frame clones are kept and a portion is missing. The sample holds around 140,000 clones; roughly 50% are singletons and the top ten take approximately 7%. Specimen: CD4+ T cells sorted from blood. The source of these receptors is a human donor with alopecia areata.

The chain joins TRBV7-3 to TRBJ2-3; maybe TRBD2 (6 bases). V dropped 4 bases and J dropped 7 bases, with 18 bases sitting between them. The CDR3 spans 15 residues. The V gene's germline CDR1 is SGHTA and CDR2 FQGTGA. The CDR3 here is CASSSGVVGANTQYF. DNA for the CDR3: TGTGCCAGCAGCTCGGGGGTGGTCGGGGCTAATACGCAGTATTTT.

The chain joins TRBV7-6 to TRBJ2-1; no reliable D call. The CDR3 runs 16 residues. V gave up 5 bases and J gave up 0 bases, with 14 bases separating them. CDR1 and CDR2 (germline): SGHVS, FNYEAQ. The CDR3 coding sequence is TGTGCCAGCAGCACCCGGCCGGCGAGCTCCTACAATGAGCAGTTCTTC. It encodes CASSTRPASSYNEQFF.

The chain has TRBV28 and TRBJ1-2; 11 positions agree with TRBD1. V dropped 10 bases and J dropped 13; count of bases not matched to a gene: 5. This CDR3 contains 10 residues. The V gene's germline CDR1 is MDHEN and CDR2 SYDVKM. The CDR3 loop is CATWDRGFTF. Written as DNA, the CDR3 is TGTGCCACATGGGACAGGGGGTTCACCTTC.

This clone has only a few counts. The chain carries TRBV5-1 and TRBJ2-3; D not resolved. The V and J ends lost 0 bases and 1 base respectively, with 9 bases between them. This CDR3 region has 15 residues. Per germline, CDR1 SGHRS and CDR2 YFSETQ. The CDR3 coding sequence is TGCGCCAGCAGCTTGGAACGGTTGCGCACAGATACGCAGTATTTT. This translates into CASSLERLRTDTQYF.

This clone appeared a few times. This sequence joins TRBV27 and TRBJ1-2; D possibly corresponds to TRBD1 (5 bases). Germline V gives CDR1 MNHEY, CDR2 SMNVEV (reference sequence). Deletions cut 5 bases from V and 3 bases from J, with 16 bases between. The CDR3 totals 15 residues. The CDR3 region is CASSPAGGRDYGYTF. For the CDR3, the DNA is TGTGCCAGCAGTCCGGCGGGGGGTCGGGACTATGGCTACACCTTC.

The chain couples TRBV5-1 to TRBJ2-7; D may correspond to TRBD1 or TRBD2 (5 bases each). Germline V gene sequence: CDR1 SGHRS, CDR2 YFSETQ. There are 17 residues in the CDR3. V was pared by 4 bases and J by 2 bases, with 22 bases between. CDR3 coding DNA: TGCGCCAGCAGCCCTACCCAGCGGTCACAGGACACCTACGAGCAGTACTTC. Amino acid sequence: CASSPTQRSQDTYEQYF. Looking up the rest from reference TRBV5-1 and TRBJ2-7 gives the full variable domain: KAGVTQTPRYLIKTRGQQVTLSCSPISGHRSVSWYQQTPGQGLQFLFEYFSETQRNKGNFPGRFSGRQFSNSRSEMNVSTLELGDSALYLCASSPTQRSQDTYEQYFGPGTRLTVT.

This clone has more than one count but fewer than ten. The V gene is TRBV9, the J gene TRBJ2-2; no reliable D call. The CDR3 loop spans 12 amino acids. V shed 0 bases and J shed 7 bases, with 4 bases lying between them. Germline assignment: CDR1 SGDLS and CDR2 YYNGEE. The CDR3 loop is CASSVVGGELFF. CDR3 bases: TGTGCCAGCAGCGTAGTTGGCGGGGAGCTGTTTTTT. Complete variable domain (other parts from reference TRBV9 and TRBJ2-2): DSGVTQTPKHLITATGQRVTLRCSPRSGDLSVYWYQQSLDQGLQFLIQYYNGEERAKGNILERFSAQQFPDLHSELNLSSLELGDSALYFCASSVVGGELFFGEGSRLTVL.

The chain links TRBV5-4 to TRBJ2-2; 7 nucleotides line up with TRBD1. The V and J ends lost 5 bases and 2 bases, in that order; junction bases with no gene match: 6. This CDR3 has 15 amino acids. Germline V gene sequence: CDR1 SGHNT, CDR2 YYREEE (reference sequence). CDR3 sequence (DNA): TGTGCCAGCAGTCGACAGGGACCTAACACCGGGGAGCTGTTTTTT. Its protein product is CASSRQGPNTGELFF. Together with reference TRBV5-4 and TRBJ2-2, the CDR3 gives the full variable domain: ETGVTQSPTHLIKTRGQQVTLRCSSQSGHNTVSWYQQALGQGPQFIFQYYREEENGRGNFPPRFSGLQFPNYSSELNVNALELDDSALYLCASSRQGPNTGELFFGEGSRLTVL.

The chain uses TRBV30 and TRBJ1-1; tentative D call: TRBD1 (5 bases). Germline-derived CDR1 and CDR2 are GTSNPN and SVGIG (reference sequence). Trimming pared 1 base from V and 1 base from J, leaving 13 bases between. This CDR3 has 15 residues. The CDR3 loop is CAWSGQGHQNTEAFF. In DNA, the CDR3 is TGTGCCTGGAGTGGTCAGGGCCACCAGAACACTGAAGCTTTCTTT.

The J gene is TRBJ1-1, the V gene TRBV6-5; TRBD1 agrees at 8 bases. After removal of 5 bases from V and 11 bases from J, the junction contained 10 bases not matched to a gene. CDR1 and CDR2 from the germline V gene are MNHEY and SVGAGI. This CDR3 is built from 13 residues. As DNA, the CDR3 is TGTGCCAGCAGTGCCTCAGGGGGCGGGCGCGCTTTCTTT. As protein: CASSASGGGRAFF.

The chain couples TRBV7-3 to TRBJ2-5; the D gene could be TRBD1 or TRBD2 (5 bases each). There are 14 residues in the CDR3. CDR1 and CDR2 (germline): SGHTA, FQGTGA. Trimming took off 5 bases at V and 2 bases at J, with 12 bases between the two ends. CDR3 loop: CASSPGTLQETQYF. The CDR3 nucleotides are TGTGCCAGCAGCCCTGGGACCTTACAAGAGACCCAGTACTTC.

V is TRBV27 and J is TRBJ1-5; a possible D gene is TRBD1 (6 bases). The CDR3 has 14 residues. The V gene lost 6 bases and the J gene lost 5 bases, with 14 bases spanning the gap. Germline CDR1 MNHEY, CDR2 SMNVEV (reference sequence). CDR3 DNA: TGTGCCAGCAGACGGGACATTTGGGATCAGCCCCAGCATTTT. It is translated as CASRRDIWDQPQHF.

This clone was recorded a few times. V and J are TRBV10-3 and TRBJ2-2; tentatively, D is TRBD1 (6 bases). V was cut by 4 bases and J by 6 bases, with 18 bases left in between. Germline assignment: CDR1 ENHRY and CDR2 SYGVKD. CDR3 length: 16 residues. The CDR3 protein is CAISGGGPVEAGELFF. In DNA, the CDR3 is TGTGCCATCAGTGGAGGGGGTCCTGTCGAGGCCGGGGAGCTGTTTTTT.

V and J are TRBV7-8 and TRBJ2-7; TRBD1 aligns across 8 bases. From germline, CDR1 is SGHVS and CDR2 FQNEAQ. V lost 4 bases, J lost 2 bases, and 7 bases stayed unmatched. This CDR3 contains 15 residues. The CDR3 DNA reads TGTGCCAGCAGCTCCACTCGACAGGGGACCTACGAGCAGTACTTC. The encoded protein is CASSSTRQGTYEQYF.

CDR3 sequence reads: CASSLQGARSDTQYF. Here the CDR3 DNA reads TGTGCCAGCAGTCTACAGGGGGCAAGGTCAGATACGCAGTATTTT. The rearrangement links TRBV27 to TRBJ2-3, with 9 nucleotides matching TRBD1. The germline CDR1 and CDR2 sequences are MNHEY and SMNVEV (reference sequence). The CDR3 is 15 amino acids. V lost 5 bases to trimming and J lost 4 bases; unmatched junction nucleotides: 7.

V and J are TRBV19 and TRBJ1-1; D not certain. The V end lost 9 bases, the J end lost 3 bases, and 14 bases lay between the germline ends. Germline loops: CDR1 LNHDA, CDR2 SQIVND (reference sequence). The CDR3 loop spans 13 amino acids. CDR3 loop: CASRPRGDTEAFF. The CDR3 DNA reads TGTGCCAGCCGCCCACGTGGGGACACTGAAGCTTTCTTT. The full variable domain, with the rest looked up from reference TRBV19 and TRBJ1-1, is DGGITQSPKYLFRKEGQNVTLSCEQNLNHDAMYWYRQDPGQGLRLIYYSQIVNDFQKGDIAEGYSVSREKKESFPLTVTSAQKNPTAFYLCASRPRGDTEAFFGQGTRLTVV.

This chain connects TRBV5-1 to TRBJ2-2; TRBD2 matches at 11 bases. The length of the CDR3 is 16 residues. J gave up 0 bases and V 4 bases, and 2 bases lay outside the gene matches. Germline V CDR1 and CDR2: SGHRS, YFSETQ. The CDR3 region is CASSMGLAANTGELFF. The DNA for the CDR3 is TGCGCCAGCAGCATGGGACTAGCGGCGAACACCGGGGAGCTGTTTTTT.

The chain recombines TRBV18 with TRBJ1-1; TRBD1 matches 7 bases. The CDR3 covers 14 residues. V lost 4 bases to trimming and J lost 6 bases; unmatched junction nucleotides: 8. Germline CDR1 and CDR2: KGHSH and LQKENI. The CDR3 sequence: CASSQREGAAEAFF. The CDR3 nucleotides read TGTGCCAGCTCACAACGCGAGGGGGCGGCTGAAGCTTTCTTT.

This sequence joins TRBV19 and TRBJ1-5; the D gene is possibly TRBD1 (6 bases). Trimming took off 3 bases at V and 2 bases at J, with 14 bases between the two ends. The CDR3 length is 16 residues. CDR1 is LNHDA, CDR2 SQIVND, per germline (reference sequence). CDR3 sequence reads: CASSIQGRKGNQPQHF. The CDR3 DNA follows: TGTGCCAGTAGTATTCAGGGGCGGAAGGGCAATCAGCCCCAGCATTTT.

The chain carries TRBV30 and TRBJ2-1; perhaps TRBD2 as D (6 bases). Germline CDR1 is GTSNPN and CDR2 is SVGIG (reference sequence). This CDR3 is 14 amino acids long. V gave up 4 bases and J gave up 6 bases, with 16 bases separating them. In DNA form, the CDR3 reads TGTGCCTGGACCAGGCGGCTAGCGACCAATGAGCAGTTCTTC. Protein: CAWTRRLATNEQFF.

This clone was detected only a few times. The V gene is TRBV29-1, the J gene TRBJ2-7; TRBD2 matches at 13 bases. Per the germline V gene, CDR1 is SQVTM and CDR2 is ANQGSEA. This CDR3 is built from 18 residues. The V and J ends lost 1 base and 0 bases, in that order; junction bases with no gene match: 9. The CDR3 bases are TGCAGCGTTGAAGTGTTCGGGACTAGCGGGGTGAGCTCCTACGAGCAGTACTTC. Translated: CSVEVFGTSGVSSYEQYF.

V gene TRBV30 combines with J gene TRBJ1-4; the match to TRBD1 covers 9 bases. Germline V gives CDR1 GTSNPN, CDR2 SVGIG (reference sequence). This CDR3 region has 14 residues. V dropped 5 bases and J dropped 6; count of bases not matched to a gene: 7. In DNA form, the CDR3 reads TGTGCCTGGGGAACAGGGGGCGCCGATGAAAAACTGTTTTTT. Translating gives CAWGTGGADEKLFF.

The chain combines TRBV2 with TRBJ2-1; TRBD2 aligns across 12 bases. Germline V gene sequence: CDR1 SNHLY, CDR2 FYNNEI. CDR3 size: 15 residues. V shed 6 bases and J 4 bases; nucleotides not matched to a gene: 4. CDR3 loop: CASRFGLAGYNEQFF. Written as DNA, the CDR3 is TGTGCCAGCAGGTTCGGACTAGCGGGGTACAATGAGCAGTTCTTC.

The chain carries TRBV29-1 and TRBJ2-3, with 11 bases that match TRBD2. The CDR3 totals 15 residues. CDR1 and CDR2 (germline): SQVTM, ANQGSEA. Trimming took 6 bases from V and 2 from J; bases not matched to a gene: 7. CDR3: CSVWETSGTTDTQYF. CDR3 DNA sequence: TGCAGCGTGTGGGAGACTAGCGGGACCACAGATACGCAGTATTTT.

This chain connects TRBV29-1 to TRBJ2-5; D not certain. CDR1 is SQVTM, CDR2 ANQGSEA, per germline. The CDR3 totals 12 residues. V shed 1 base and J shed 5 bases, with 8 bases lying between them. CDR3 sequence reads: CSVEGPVETQYF. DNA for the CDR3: TGCAGCGTTGAAGGCCCTGTGGAGACCCAGTACTTC.

Here the CDR3 reads CASSQDLGRETQYF. The CDR3 nucleotides are TGCGCCAGCAGCCAAGATCTGGGGAGAGAGACCCAGTACTTC. V gene TRBV4-1 combines with J gene TRBJ2-5; D is possibly TRBD2 (5 bases). This CDR3 is 14 amino acids long. CDR1 is MGHRA and CDR2 is YSYEKL in the germline V gene. Trimming left V 0 bases short and J 4 bases short, with 9 bases between.

In DNA form, the CDR3 reads TGCGCCAGCAGCGCTGGACAGGATAGGGGGGAGCTGTTTTTT. This translates into CASSAGQDRGELFF. This chain joins TRBV5-1 and TRBJ2-2, with 7 nucleotides matching TRBD1. The length of the CDR3 is 14 residues. Germline lookup yields CDR1 SGHRS and CDR2 YFSETQ. V dropped 4 bases and J dropped 8; count of bases not matched to a gene: 8.

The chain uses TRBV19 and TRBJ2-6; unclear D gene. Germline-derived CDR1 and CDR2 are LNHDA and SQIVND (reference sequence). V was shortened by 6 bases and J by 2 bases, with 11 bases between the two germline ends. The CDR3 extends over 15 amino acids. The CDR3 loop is CASRPDHTGANVLTF. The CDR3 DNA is TGTGCCAGTAGACCGGACCATACTGGGGCCAACGTCCTGACTTTC.